This T cell receptor (beta chain) was retrieved from a study of blood T cells in healthy people across ages. Alongside a J-beta primer mix, a sample-barcoded 5' primer served in a second PCR lasting about 7 to 11 cycles. MiXCR, applied by TCRdb to the 5' RACE reads, yields one record per CDR3 protein. The sample has 700,000 to 900,000 distinct CDR3 sequences, roughly 25% seen once. Germline V lookup: CDR1 SGHRS, CDR2 YFSETQ. After removal of 2 bases from V and 2 bases from J, the junction contained 16 bases not matched to a gene. CDR3 length equals 19 residues. This sample also appeared in a second study, on T cells of mothers and their children.

The clonotype originates from a boy between 10 and 17 years old in good health. The V gene is TRBV5-1, the J gene TRBJ1-5; 7 bases align to TRBD1. The sequenced sample was blood. This chain's CDR3 is CASSFGTENRGSGNQPQHF. The CDR3 DNA is TGCGCCAGCAGCTTTGGGACGGAGAACAGGGGATCGGGCAATCAGCCCCAGCATTTT.